The subject of this entry is one TCR beta chain. Given a much more abundant clone one base away, this may be a read error. This sample was included in a study of early T cells in non-severe SARS-CoV-2 infection. Study-wide context: Chains were not paired, and sequencing was done on bulk RNA from unsorted whole blood.

This CDR3 spans 11 amino acids. The V end lost 3 bases, the J end lost 10 bases, and 6 bases lay between the germline ends. The germline V gene encodes CDR1 SGHTA and CDR2 FQGNSA. TCRdb re-analysed the 5' RACE reads in MiXCR, keeping a single row per CDR3 protein. Of under 85,000 distinct CDR3 sequences in the sample, less than 15% are singletons; the top ten hold about 5%. V and J are TRBV7-2 and TRBJ2-2; no firm D call. The sequenced material came from whole blood. This receptor was obtained from an adult who was a healthcare worker with PCR-confirmed SARS-CoV-2 infection or an uninfected control (not recorded which). This chain's CDR3 is CASSFGAELFF. CDR3 coding DNA: TGTGCCAGCAGCTTTGGCGCGGAGCTGTTTTTT.